This TCR beta chain was recorded in a study of T cell responses to AZD1222 COVID-19 vaccine. Overall study findings and caveats: Clonal diversity was possibly underestimated, and white British individuals and females predominated among donors. All repertoire sampling was performed exclusively after the peak T cell response.

Germline V gene data show CDR1 as KGHSH and CDR2 as LQKENI. This CDR3 contains 13 residues. V lost 5 bases to trimming and J lost 8 bases, with 13 bases between them. With respect to this clone: As yet, its antigen is unknown.

Some clones are missing from TCRdb's copy, which holds only in-frame ones; the method was immunoSEQ multiplex PCR. The repertoire holds about 140,000 clones, with 88% as singletons. Specimen: peripheral blood, collected on day 0 of AZD1222 vaccination. The source is an adult in good health. V and J are TRBV18 and TRBJ2-1; no reliable D call. This chain's CDR3 is CASSWSFSDEQFF. The CDR3 region has the DNA TGTGCCAGCTCATGGAGTTTTTCGGATGAGCAGTTCTTC. The variable domain in full, completed from reference TRBV18 and TRBJ2-1, reads NAGVMQNPRHLVRRRGQEARLRCSPMKGHSHVYWYRQLPEEGLKFMVYLQKENIIDESGMPKERFSAEFPKEGPSILRIQQVVRGDSAAYFCASSWSFSDEQFFGPGTRLTVL.